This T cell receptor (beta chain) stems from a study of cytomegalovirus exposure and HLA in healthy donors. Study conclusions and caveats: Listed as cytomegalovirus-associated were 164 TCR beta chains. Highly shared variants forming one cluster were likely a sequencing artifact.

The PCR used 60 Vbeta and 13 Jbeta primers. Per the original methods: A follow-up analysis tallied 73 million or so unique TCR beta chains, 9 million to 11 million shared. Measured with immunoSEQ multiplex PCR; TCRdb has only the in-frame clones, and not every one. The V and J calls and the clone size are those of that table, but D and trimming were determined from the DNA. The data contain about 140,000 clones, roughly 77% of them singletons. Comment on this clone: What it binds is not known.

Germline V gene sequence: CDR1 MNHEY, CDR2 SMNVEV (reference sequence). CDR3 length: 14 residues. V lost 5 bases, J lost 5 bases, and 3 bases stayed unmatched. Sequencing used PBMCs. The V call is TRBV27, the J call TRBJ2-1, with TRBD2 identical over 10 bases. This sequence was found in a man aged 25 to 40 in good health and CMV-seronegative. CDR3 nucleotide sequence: TGTGCCAGCAGTCCGGGACTAGCGAACAATGAGCAGTTCTTC. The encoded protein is CASSPGLANNEQFF.